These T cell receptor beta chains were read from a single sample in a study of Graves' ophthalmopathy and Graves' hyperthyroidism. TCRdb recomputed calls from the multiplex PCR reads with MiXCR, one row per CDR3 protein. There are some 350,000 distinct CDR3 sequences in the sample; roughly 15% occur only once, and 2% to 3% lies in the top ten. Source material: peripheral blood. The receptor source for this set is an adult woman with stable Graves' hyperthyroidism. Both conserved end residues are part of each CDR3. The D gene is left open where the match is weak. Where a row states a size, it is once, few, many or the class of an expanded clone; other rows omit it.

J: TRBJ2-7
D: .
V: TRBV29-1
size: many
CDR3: CSVELGGSYEQYF
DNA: TGCAGCGTTGAACTTGGTGGGTCCTACGAGCAGTACTTC

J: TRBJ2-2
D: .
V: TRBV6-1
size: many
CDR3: CASSGPRSSGQTGELFF
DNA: TGTGCCAGCAGTGGCCCCCGTAGTAGCGGACAAACCGGGGAGCTGTTTTTT

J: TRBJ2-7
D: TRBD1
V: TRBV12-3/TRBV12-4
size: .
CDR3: CASSLWGLTGNYEQYF
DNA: TGTGCCAGCAGTTTATGGGGGTTGACAGGGAACTACGAGCAGTACTTC

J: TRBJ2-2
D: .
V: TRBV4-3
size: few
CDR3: CASSQDSGTNTGELFF
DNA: TGCGCCAGCAGCCAAGATTCCGGGACAAACACCGGGGAGCTGTTTTTT

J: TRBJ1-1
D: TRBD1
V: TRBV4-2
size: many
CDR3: CASSTRDRDTEAFF
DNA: TGTGCCAGCAGCACACGGGACAGGGACACTGAAGCTTTCTTT

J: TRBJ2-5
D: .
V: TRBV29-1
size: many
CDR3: CSVVVQETQYF
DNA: TGCAGCGTAGTTGTTCAAGAGACCCAGTACTTC

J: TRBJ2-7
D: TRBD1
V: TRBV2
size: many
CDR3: CASSRRTGLDEQYF
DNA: TGTGCCAGCAGTCGACGGACAGGGCTAGACGAGCAGTACTTC

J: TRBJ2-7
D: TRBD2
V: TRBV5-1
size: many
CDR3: CASSPGLAESYEQYF
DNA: TGCGCCAGCAGCCCGGGACTAGCGGAGTCCTACGAGCAGTACTTC

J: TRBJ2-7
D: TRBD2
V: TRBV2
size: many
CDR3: CASFPLKRGGPYEQYF
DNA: TGTGCCAGCTTCCCCCTAAAGCGGGGAGGGCCATACGAGCAGTACTTC

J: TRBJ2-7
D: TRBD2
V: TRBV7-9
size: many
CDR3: CASSRLAGGGTYEQYF
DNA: TGTGCCAGCAGCCGACTAGCGGGAGGGGGCACCTACGAGCAGTACTTC

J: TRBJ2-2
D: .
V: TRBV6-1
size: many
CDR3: CASSVVLSRTGELFF
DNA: TGTGCCAGCAGTGTTGTGTTGTCCCGCACCGGGGAGCTGTTTTTT

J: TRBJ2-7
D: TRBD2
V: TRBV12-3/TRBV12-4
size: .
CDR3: CATARGGGYYEQYF
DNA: TGTGCCACCGCCCGGGGCGGGGGGTACTACGAGCAGTACTTC

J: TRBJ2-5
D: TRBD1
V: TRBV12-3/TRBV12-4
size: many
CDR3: CASSLRDRQTQYF
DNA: TGTGCCAGCAGTTTGAGGGACAGGCAGACCCAGTACTTC

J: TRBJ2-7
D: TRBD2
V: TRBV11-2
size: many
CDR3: CASSRLAGVWEQYF
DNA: TGTGCCAGCAGCCGACTAGCGGGAGTGTGGGAGCAGTACTTC

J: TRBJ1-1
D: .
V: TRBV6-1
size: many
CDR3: CASSPRKGGKAFF
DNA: TGTGCCAGCAGTCCCCGGAAAGGGGGGAAAGCTTTCTTT

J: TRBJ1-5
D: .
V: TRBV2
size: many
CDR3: CASSEQGYNQPQHF
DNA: TGTGCCAGCAGTGAACAGGGATACAATCAGCCCCAGCATTTT

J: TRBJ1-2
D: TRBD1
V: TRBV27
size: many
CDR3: CASSLTRTGGAYGYTF
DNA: TGTGCCAGCAGTTTAACCCGGACAGGGGGCGCCTATGGCTACACCTTC

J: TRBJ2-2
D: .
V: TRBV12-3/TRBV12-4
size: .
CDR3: CASSLHTNTGELFF
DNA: TGTGCCAGCAGTTTACATACGAACACCGGGGAGCTGTTTTTT

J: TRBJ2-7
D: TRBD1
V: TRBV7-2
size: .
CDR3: CASSLGRDRVHEQYF
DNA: TGTGCCAGCAGCTTAGGGCGGGACAGGGTCCACGAGCAGTACTTC

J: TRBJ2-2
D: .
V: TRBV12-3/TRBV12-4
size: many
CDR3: CASSPGPGELFF
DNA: TGTGCCAGCAGTCCCGGGCCCGGGGAGCTGTTTTTT

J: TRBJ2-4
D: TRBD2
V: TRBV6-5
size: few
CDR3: CASSYGGGMGAKNIQYF
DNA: TGTGCCAGCAGTTACGGGGGGGGTATGGGGGCCAAAAACATTCAGTACTTC

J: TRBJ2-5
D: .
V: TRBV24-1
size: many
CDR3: CATSDTAQGKMETQYF
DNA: TGTGCCACCAGTGACACCGCACAGGGTAAAATGGAGACCCAGTACTTC

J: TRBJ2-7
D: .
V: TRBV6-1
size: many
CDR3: CASTEVGRDYEQYF
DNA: TGTGCCAGCACAGAGGTCGGCAGGGACTACGAGCAGTACTTC

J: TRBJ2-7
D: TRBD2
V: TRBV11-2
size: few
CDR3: CASSQTSGRSEQYF
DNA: TGTGCCAGCAGCCAAACTAGCGGGAGATCCGAGCAGTACTTC

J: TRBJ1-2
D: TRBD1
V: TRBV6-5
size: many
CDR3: CASSRDRGNYGYTF
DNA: TGTGCCAGCAGTAGGGACAGGGGGAACTATGGCTACACCTTC

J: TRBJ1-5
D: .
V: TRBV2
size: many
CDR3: CASSEGGSSNQPQHF
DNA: TGTGCCAGCAGTGAAGGTGGCAGTAGCAATCAGCCCCAGCATTTT

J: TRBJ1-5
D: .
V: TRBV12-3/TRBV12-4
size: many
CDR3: CASTLWMGQPQHF
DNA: TGTGCCAGCACCCTCTGGATGGGACAGCCCCAGCATTTT

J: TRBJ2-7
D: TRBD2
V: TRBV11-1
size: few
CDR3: CASSFTPPSGIHSYEQYF
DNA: TGTGCCAGCAGCTTCACCCCCCCTAGCGGGATCCACTCCTACGAGCAGTACTTC

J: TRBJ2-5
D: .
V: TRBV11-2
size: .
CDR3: CASRRTGGALQETQYF
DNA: TGTGCCAGCAGACGAACCGGAGGGGCACTCCAAGAGACCCAGTACTTC

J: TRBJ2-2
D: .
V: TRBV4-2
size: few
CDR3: CASSQDWSNTGELFF
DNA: TGTGCCAGCAGCCAAGATTGGTCCAACACCGGGGAGCTGTTTTTT

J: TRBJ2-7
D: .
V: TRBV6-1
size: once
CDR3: CASRRGGPPYEQYF
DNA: TGTGCCAGCAGAAGAGGCGGCCCCCCCTACGAGCAGTACTTC

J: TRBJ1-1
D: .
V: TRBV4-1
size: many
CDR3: CASSQLSDSNTEAFF
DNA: TGCGCCAGCAGCCAACTATCCGACAGCAACACTGAAGCTTTCTTT

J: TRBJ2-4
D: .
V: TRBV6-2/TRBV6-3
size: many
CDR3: CASSSRTDLNIQYF
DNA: TGTGCCAGCAGTTCCCGGACAGACTTAAACATTCAGTACTTC

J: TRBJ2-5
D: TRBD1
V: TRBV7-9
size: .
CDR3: CASSYEGAGETQYF
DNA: TGTGCCAGCAGTTACGAGGGGGCTGGAGAGACCCAGTACTTC

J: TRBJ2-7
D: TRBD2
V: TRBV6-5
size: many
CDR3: CASSYTGTSAPYEQYF
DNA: TGTGCCAGCAGTTACACAGGGACTAGCGCGCCCTACGAGCAGTACTTC

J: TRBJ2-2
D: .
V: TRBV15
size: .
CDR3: CATSRDSGETGELFF
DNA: TGTGCCACCAGCAGAGATTCAGGGGAAACCGGGGAGCTGTTTTTT

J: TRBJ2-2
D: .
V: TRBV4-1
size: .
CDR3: CASSPPWVTGELFF
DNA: TGCGCCAGCAGCCCCCCTTGGGTTACCGGGGAGCTGTTTTTT

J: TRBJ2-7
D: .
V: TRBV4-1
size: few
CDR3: CASSRRGEGGYEQYF
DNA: TGCGCCAGCAGCCGAAGGGGGGAGGGCGGGTACGAGCAGTACTTC

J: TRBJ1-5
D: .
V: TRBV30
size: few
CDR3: CAWSSGGSNQPQHF
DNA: TGTGCCTGGAGTTCCGGGGGGAGCAATCAGCCCCAGCATTTT

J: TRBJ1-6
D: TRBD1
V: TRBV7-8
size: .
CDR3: CASSRTGGSPLHF
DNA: TGTGCCAGCAGCCGGACAGGGGGATCACCCCTCCACTTT

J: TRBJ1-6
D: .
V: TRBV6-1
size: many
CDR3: CASGNEPNFNSPLHF
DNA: TGTGCCAGCGGAAACGAGCCAAACTTCAATTCACCCCTCCACTTT

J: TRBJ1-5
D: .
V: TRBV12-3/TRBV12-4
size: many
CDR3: CASSLHWSNQPQHF
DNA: TGTGCCAGCAGTTTACACTGGAGCAATCAGCCCCAGCATTTT

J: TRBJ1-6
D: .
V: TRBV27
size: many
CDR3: CASSLQGIGSPLHF
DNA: TGTGCCAGCAGTTTACAGGGGATCGGTTCACCCCTCCACTTT

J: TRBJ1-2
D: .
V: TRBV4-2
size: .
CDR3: CASSQDKRGTTNYGYTF
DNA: TGTGCCAGCAGCCAAGATAAAAGAGGGACTACGAACTATGGCTACACCTTC

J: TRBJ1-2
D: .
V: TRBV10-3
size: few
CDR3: CAISAGGYGYTF
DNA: TGTGCCATCAGTGCGGGGGGCTATGGCTACACCTTC

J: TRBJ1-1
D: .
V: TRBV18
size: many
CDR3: CASSPGASGRTFF
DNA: TGTGCCAGCTCACCCGGGGCCTCCGGGAGGACTTTCTTT

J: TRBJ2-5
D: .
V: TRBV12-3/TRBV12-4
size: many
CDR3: CASSFWGRTGQETQYF
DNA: TGTGCCAGCAGTTTCTGGGGCCGAACTGGGCAAGAGACCCAGTACTTC